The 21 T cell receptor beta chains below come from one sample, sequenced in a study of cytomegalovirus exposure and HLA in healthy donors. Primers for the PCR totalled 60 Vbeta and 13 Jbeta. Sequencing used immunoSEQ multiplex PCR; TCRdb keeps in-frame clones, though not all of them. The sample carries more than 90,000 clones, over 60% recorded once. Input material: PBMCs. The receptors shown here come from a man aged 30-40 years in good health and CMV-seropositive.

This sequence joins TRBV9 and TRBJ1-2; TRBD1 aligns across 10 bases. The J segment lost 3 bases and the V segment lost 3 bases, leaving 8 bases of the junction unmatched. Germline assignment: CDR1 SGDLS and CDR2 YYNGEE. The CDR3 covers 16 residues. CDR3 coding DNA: TGTGCCAGCAGCGCCCCGGGACAGGGGAATCACTATGGCTACACCTTC. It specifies CASSAPGQGNHYGYTF.

The CDR3 region is CASSSGQGALNEQFF. The CDR3 DNA reads as TGTGCCAGCAGCTCAGGACAGGGGGCGTTGAATGAGCAGTTCTTC. The genes are TRBV13 and TRBJ2-1; 11 bases line up with TRBD1. V lost 4 bases to trimming and J lost 7 bases; unmatched junction nucleotides: 6. CDR1 is PRHDT and CDR2 is FYEKMQ in the germline V gene (reference sequence). The CDR3 contains 15 residues. The variable domain in full, with the rest retrieved from reference TRBV13 and TRBJ2-1, is AAGVIQSPRHLIKEKRETATLKCYPIPRHDTVYWYQQGPGQDPQFLISFYEKMQSDKGSIPDRFSAQQFSDYHSELNMSSLELGDSALYFCASSSGQGALNEQFFGPGTRLTVL.

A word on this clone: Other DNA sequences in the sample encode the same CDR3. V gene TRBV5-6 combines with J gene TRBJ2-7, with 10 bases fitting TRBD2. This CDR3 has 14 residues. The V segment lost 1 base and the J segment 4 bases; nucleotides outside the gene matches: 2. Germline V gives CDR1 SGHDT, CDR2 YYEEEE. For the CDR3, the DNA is TGTGCCAGCAGCTTGCTAGCGGGGGTGTACGAGCAGTACTTC. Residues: CASSLLAGVYEQYF.

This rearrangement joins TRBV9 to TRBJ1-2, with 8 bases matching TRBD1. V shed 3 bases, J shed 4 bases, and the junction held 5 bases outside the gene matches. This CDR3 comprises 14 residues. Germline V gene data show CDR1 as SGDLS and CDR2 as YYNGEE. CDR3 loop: CASSAQGGGYGYTF. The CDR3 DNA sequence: TGTGCCAGCAGCGCACAGGGGGGGGGCTATGGCTACACCTTC.

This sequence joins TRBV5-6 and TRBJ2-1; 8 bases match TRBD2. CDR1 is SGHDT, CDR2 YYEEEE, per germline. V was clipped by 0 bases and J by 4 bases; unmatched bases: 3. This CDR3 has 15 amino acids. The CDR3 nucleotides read TGTGCCAGCAGCTTGGAGCGGGGGACATACAATGAGCAGTTCTTC. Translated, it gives CASSLERGTYNEQFF.

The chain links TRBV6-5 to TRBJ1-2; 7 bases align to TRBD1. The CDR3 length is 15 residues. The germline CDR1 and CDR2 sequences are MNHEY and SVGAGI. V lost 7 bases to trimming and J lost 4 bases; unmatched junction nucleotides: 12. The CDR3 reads CASTYSRTGVYGYTF. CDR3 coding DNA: TGTGCCAGCACCTACAGCCGGACAGGCGTCTATGGCTACACCTTC.

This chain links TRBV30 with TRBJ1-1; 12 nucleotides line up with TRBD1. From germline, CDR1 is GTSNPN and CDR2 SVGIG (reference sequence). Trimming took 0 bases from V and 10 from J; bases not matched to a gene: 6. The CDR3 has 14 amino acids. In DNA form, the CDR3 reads TGTGCCTGGAGTGTCTGGGACAGGGGGCAACGAGCTTTCTTT. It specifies CAWSVWDRGQRAFF.

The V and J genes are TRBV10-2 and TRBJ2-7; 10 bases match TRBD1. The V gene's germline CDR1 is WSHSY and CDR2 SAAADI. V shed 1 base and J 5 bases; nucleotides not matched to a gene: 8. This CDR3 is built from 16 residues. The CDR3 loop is CASSEYRQGAGDEQYF. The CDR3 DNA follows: TGCGCCAGCAGTGAGTACCGACAGGGGGCAGGAGACGAGCAGTACTTC.

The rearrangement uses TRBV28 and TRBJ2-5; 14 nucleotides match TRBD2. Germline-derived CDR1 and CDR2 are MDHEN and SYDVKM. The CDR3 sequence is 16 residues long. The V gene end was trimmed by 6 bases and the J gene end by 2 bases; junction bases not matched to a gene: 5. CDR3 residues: CASRRGLAGDQETQYF. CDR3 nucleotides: TGTGCCAGCAGACGGGGACTAGCGGGGGATCAAGAGACCCAGTACTTC.

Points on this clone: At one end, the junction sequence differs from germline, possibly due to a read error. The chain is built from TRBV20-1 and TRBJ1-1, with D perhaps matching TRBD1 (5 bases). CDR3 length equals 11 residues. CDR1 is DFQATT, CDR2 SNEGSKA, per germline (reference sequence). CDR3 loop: CSASRVSDAFF. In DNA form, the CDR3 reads TGCAGTGCTAGCAGGGTGTCTGACGCTTTCTTT.

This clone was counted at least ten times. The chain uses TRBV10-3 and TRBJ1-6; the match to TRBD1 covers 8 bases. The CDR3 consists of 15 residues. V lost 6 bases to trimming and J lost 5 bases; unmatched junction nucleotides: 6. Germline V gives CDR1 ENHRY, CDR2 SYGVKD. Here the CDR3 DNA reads TGTGCCATCAGCCTAACAGGGGGGAATAATTCACCCCTCCACTTT. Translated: CAISLTGGNNSPLHF.

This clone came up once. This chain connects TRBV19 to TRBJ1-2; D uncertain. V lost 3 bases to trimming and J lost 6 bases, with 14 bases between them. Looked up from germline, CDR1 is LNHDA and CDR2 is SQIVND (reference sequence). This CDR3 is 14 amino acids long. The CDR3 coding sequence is TGTGCCAGTAGTATGTCCAGGCCGAGGGATGGCTACACCTTC. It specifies CASSMSRPRDGYTF. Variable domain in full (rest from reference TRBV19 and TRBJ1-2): DGGITQSPKYLFRKEGQNVTLSCEQNLNHDAMYWYRQDPGQGLRLIYYSQIVNDFQKGDIAEGYSVSREKKESFPLTVTSAQKNPTAFYLCASSMSRPRDGYTFGSGTRLTVV.

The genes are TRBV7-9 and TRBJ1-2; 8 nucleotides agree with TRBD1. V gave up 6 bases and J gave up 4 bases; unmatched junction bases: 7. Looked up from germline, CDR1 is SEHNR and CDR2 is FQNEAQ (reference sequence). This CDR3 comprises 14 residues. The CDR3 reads CASRETGEGYGYTF. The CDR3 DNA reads TGTGCCAGCAGAGAGACAGGGGAGGGCTATGGCTACACCTTC.

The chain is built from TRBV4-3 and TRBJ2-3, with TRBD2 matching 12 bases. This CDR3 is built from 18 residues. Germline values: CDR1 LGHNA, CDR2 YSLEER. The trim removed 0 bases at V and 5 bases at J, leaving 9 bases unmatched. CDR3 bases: TGCGCCAGCAGCCAAGAAGCCCTAGCGGGGGGGCTAAGAGATACGCAGTATTTT. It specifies CASSQEALAGGLRDTQYF.

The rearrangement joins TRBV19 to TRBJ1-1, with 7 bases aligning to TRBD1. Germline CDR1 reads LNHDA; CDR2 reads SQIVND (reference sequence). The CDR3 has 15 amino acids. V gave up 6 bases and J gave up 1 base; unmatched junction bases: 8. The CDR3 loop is CASRRQGSGNTEAFF. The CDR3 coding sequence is TGTGCCAGTAGGAGACAGGGAAGTGGGAACACTGAAGCTTTCTTT.

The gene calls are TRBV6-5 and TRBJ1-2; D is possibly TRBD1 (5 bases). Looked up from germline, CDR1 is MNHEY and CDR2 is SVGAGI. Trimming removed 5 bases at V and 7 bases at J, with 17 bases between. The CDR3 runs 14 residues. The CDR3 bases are TGTGCCAGCAGTCCTCAGGCTGGCAGGGCTGGCTACACCTTC. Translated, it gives CASSPQAGRAGYTF.

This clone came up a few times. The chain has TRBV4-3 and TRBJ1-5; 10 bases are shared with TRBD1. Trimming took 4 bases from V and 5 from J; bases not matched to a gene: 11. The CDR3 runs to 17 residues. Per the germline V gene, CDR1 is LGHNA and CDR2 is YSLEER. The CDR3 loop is CASSPGQGGPFDQPQHF. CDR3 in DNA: TGCGCCAGCAGCCCCGGACAGGGGGGCCCCTTCGATCAGCCCCAGCATTTT.

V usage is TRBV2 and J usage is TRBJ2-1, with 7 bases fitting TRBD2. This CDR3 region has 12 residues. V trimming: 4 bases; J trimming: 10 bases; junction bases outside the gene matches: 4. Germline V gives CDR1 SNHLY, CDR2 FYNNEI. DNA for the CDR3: TGTGCCAGCAGTGGGGAGGGAGTCGAGCAGTTCTTC. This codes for CASSGEGVEQFF.

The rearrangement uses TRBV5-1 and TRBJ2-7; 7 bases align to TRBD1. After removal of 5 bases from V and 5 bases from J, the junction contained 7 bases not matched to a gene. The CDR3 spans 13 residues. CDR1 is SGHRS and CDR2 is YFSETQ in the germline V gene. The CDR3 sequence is CASRLTGYHEQYF. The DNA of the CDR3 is TGCGCCAGCAGGTTGACAGGGTACCACGAGCAGTACTTC. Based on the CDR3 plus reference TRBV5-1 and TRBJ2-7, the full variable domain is KAGVTQTPRYLIKTRGQQVTLSCSPISGHRSVSWYQQTPGQGLQFLFEYFSETQRNKGNFPGRFSGRQFSNSRSEMNVSTLELGDSALYLCASRLTGYHEQYFGPGTRLTVT.

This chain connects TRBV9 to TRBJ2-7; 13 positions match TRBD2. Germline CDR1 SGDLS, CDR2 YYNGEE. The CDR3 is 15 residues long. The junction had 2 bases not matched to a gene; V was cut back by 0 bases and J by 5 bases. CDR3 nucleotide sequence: TGTGCCAGCAGCGTAGCTGGGACTAGCGGGGACGAGCAGTACTTC. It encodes CASSVAGTSGDEQYF.

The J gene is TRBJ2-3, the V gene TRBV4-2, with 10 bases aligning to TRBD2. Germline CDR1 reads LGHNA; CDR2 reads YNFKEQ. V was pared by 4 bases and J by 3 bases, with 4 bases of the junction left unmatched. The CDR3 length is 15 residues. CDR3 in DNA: TGTGCCAGCAGCCCTAGCGGGGGCGGGACAGATACGCAGTATTTT. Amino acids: CASSPSGGGTDTQYF.